This TCR beta chain appears in the sequencing data of a study of blood T cell repertoires in COVID-19. On the study more broadly: Samples came from the United States, Italy and Spain, spanning acute and convalescent COVID-19. Sources were T cells, B-cell-depleted T cells, or PBMCs; the material itself was cDNA or gDNA.

Original data processing: Estimates of nucleated cell counts were drawn from the amplification of reference gene primers. This table comes from immunoSEQ multiplex PCR, and its TCRdb copy is limited to in-frame clones, with some not included. V and J calls plus clone size are reproduced from that table; the DNA served to infer D and trimming. The sample contains just under 90,000 clones, 90% of which appear only once. V shed 6 bases and J shed 4 bases, with 18 bases lying between them. Per the germline V gene, CDR1 is SGHTA and CDR2 is FQGNSA. CDR3 length: 15 amino acids. The TCR originated in a man aged 55 to 70 with acute or convalescent COVID-19. The gene calls are TRBV7-2 and TRBJ1-1; a possible D gene is TRBD1 (6 bases). Input material: peripheral blood. The CDR3 DNA reads TGTGCCAGCAGAGTCCCGGAGGACAGAGTCACTGAAGCTTTCTTT. It specifies CASRVPEDRVTEAFF. Supplemented by reference TRBV7-2 and TRBJ1-1, the full variable domain reads GAGVSQSPSNKVTEKGKDVELRCDPISGHTALYWYRQSLGQGLEFLIYFQGNSAPDKSGLPSDRFSAERTGGSVSTLTIQRTQQEDSAVYLCASRVPEDRVTEAFFGQGTRLTVV.